This TCR beta chain came from a study of OX40 agonist ivuxolimab in advanced cancers. Study results and caveats: It was also the case that some nonresponders had low normalized T-cell clonal expansion.

In this sample, this clone turned up once. Its cognate antigen is unknown. Repertoires were generated with immunoSEQ multiplex PCR, while TCRdb's copy carries only in-frame clones and drops some. The sample holds about 65,000 clones, over 75% seen once. This CDR3 contains 14 residues. CDR1 and CDR2 from the germline V gene are SGHDN and FVKESK. The germline V and J ends were trimmed by 0 bases and 5 bases, with 11 bases remaining between them. The TCR originated in an adult with an advanced solid tumor such as melanoma, head and neck, liver or kidney cancer. The chain is built from TRBV14 and TRBJ2-7, with D perhaps matching TRBD1 (6 bases). This specimen was CD4+ or CD8+ T cells sorted from blood, taken in a trial of the OX40 agonist ivuxolimab. This CDR3 is CASSQDRGDDEQYF. In DNA, the CDR3 is TGTGCCAGCAGCCAAGACAGGGGTGACGACGAGCAGTACTTC.